A selection of T cell receptor beta chains follows, all from one sample in a study of T-cell memory formation after mild COVID-19. Each CDR3 protein gets one entry after TCRdb re-called the 5' RACE reads with MiXCR. The sample holds hundreds of thousands of distinct CDR3 sequences, roughly 25% seen once. Sequenced input: PBMCs or a T cell subset sorted from them (not recorded which). The receptors stem from an adult woman who had mild COVID-19 (a few samples of this study predate the infection). Cell type and time point are not known. Each CDR3 is given with its conserved first and last residue. A D gene is named only where the DNA matches it firmly. The listing skips clone size in some rows; elsewhere it reads once, few, many or a size class.

TRBJ2-3,16,TRBD2,NA,TRBV12-3/TRBV12-4,TGTGCCAGCAGTTTAGCGACTAGCGGTTACACAGATACGCAGTATTTT,CASSLATSGYTDTQYF
TRBJ2-1,14,NA,NA,TRBV6-5,TGTGCCAGCAGTTTTGACCGCAGGGAGAATGAGCAGTTCTTC,CASSFDRRENEQFF
TRBJ2-3,14,NA,NA,TRBV4-2,TGTGCCAGCAGCCCCGGAGCCGCCCCAGATACGCAGTATTTT,CASSPGAAPDTQYF
TRBJ1-5,19,TRBD1,NA,TRBV7-2,TGTGCCAGCAGCTCGACCAGGGGGCTGGAGTCTTATAGCAATCAGCCCCAGCATTTT,CASSSTRGLESYSNQPQHF
TRBJ2-1,16,NA,few,TRBV5-1,TGCGCCAGCAGCCCCCCCGGAGGGGTACGCTACAATGAGCAGTTCTTC,CASSPPGGVRYNEQFF
TRBJ2-3,13,NA,few,TRBV25-1,TGTGCCAGCAGTTTCAGAATCACAGATACGCAGTATTTT,CASSFRITDTQYF
TRBJ2-1,16,TRBD2,few,TRBV5-1,TGCGCCAGCAGCTTGGGTCATACTAGCGGGTACAATGAGCAGTTCTTC,CASSLGHTSGYNEQFF
TRBJ2-1,17,TRBD2,NA,TRBV20-1,TGCAGTGCTAGAGATACTCAATGGGCTAGCGGGAGGAATGAGCAGTTCTTC,CSARDTQWASGRNEQFF
TRBJ2-3,15,NA,many,TRBV5-1,TGCGCCAGCAGCTTTAAGGGGTCTAGCACAGATACGCAGTATTTT,CASSFKGSSTDTQYF
TRBJ2-5,16,TRBD2,NA,TRBV6-5,TGTGCCAGCAGTTACTTCTTAACTAGCGGGCAAGAGACCCAGTACTTC,CASSYFLTSGQETQYF
TRBJ2-3,16,TRBD2,NA,TRBV9,TGTGCCAGCACCCCTCGCGGCGCGGGAGGCACAGATACGCAGTATTTT,CASTPRGAGGTDTQYF
TRBJ1-2,17,NA,few,TRBV3-1,TGTGCCAGCAGCCAAGAGGGGACGTTAGGGGCGCGGGTTGGCTACACCTTC,CASSQEGTLGARVGYTF
TRBJ1-2,16,NA,NA,TRBV7-9,TGTGCCAGCAGCTCGAGCCAGGGACGCTGGAAAGACGGCTACACCTTC,CASSSSQGRWKDGYTF
TRBJ1-2,13,NA,many,TRBV6-5,TGTGCCAGCAGCCCAGGGGATAACGGTGGCTACACCTTC,CASSPGDNGGYTF
TRBJ2-3,14,NA,many,TRBV5-1,TGCGCCAGCAGGATGGACTTATCGGGAAATACGCAGTATTTT,CASRMDLSGNTQYF
TRBJ1-4,13,TRBD1,NA,TRBV30,TGTGCCTCGAGGGGGACAGGGTATGAAAAACTGTTTTTT,CASRGTGYEKLFF
TRBJ1-6,13,NA,NA,TRBV11-3,TGTGCCAGCAGCTCGCATCGGGATTCACCCCTCCACTTT,CASSSHRDSPLHF
TRBJ1-6,15,NA,NA,TRBV7-9,TGTGCCAGCAGCTTAGCGTGGGACGTGGATTCACCCCTCCACTTT,CASSLAWDVDSPLHF